The clone carrying this T cell receptor (beta chain) rates as medium-sized. The antigen remains undetermined. This entry belongs to a study of early T cells in non-severe SARS-CoV-2 infection. Study context: With bulk RNA from unsorted whole blood as input, sequencing yielded unpaired chains.

As part of library construction, unique molecular identifiers were attached to individual cDNA molecules. TCRdb independently ran MiXCR on the 5' RACE reads; one entry per CDR3 protein. The data show tens of thousands of distinct CDR3 sequences, approximately 9.9% seen once. CDR3 size: 13 residues. Trimming took 6 bases from V and 2 from J, leaving 9 bases between them. Study observations and caveats: VDJdb-based annotation leaned toward anti-spike CD8 responses and missed private and CD4 specificities.

The sequencing sample was made of whole blood. The TCR comes from an adult who was a healthcare worker with PCR-confirmed SARS-CoV-2 infection or an uninfected control (not recorded which). The chain has TRBV12-3 or TRBV12-4 and TRBJ2-3; tentative D call: TRBD2 (6 bases). CDR3 coding DNA: TGTGCCAGCAGATCTAGCGTCACAGATACGCAGTATTTT. Translated, it gives CASRSSVTDTQYF.